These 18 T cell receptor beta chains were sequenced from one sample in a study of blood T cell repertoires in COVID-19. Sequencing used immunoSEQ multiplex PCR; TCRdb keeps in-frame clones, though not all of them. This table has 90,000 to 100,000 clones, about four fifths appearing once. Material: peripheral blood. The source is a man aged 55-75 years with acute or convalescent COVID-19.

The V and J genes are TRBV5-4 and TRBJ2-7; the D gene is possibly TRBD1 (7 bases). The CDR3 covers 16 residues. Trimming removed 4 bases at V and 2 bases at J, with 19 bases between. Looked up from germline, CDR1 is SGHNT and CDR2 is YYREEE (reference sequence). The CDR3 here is CASSRGTDRTTYEQYF. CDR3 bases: TGTGCCAGCAGCCGCGGCACGGACAGGACTACCTACGAGCAGTACTTC. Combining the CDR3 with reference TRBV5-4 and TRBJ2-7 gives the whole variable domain ETGVTQSPTHLIKTRGQQVTLRCSSQSGHNTVSWYQQALGQGPQFIFQYYREEENGRGNFPPRFSGLQFPNYSSELNVNALELDDSALYLCASSRGTDRTTYEQYFGPGTRLTVT.

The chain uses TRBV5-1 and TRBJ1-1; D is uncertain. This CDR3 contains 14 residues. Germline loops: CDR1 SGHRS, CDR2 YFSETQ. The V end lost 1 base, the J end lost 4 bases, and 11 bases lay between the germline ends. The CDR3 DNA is TGCGCCAGCAGCTTGTACACGGGTACCACTGAAGCTTTCTTT. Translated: CASSLYTGTTEAFF.

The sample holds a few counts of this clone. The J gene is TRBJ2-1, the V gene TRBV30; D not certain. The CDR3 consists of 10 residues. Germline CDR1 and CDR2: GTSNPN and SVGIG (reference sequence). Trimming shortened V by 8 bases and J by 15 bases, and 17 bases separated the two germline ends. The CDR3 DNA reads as TGTGCCGGATACAGTTTGTATCCGTTCTTC. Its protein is CAGYSLYPFF.

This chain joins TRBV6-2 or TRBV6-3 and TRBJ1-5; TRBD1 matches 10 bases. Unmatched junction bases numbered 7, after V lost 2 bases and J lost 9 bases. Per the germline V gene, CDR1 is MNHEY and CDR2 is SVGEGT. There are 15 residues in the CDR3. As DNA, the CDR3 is TGTGCCAGCAGTTACGTGACAGGGGGCGCAGGGCCCCAGCATTTT. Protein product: CASSYVTGGAGPQHF.

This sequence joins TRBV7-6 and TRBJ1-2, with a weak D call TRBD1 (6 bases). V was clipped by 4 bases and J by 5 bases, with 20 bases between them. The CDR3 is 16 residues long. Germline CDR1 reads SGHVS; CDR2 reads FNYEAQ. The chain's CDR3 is CASSSSGGGHQYGYTF. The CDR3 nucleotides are TGTGCCAGCAGCTCCTCGGGGGGGGGCCACCAGTATGGCTACACCTTC.

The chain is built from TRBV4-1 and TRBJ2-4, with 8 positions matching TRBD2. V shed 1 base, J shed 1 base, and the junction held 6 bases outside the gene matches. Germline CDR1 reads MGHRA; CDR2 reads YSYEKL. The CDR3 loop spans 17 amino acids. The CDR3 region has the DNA TGCGCCAGCAGCCAAGTTCCCCCTAGCGGGGCCAAAAACATTCAGTACTTC. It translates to CASSQVPPSGAKNIQYF.

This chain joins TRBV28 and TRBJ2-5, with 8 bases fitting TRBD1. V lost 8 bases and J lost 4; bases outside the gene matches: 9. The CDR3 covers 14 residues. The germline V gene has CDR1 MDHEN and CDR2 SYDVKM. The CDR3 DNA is TGTGCCAGCGGGACCGGACAGGGCGGAGAGACCCAGTACTTC. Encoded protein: CASGTGQGGETQYF.

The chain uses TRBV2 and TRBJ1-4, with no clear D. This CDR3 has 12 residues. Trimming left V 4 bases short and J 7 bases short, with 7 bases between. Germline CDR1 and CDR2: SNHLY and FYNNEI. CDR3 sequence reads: CASSGGGEKLFF. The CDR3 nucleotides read TGTGCCAGCAGTGGAGGTGGTGAAAAACTGTTTTTT. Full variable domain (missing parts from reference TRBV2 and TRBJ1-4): EPEVTQTPSHQVTQMGQEVILRCVPISNHLYFYWYRQILGQKVEFLVSFYNNEISEKSEIFDDQFSVERPDGSNFTLKIRSTKLEDSAMYFCASSGGGEKLFFGSGTQLSVL.

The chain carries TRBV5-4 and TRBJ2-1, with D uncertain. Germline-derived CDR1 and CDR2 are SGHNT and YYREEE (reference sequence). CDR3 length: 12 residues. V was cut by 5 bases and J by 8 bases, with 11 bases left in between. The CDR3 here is CASSPNSDEQFF. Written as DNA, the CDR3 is TGTGCCAGCAGTCCGAACTCGGATGAGCAGTTCTTC.

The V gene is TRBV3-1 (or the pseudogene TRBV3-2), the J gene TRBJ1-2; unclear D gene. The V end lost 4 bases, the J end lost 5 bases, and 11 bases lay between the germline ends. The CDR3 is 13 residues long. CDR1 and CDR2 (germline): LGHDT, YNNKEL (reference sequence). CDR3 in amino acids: CASSPMEGYGYTF. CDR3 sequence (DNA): TGTGCCAGCAGCCCTATGGAGGGATATGGCTACACCTTC.

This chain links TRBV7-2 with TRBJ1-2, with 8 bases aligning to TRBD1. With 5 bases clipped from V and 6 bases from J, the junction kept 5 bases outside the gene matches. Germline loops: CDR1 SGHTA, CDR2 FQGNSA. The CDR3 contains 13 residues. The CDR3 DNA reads TGTGCCAGCAGCACCCGGACAGGGAATGGCTACACCTTC. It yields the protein CASSTRTGNGYTF.

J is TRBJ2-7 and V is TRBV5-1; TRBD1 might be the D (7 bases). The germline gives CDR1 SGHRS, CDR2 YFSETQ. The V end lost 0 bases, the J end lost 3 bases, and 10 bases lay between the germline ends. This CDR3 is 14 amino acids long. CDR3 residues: CASSLGQGGYEQYF. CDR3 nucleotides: TGCGCCAGCAGCTTGGGGCAGGGGGGCTACGAGCAGTACTTC.

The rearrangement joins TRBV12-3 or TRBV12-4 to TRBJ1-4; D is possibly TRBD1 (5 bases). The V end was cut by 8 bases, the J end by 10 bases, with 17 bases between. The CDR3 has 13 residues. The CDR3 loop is CASAFQGSGKLFF. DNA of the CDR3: TGTGCCAGCGCATTCCAGGGTTCAGGAAAACTGTTTTTT.

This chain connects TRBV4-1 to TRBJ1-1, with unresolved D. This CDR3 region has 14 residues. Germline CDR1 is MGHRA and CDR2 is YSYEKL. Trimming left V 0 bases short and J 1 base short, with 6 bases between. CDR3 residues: CASSQDTKNTEAFF. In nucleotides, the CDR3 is TGCGCCAGCAGCCAAGATACAAAGAACACTGAAGCTTTCTTT.

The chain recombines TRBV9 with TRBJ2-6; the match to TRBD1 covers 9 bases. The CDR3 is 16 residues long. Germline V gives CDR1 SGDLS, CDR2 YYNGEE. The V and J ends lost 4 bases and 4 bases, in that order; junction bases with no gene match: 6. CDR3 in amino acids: CASSFRDRAGANVLTF. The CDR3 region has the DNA TGTGCCAGCAGCTTCCGGGACAGGGCCGGGGCCAACGTCCTGACTTTC.

This chain's CDR3 is CSASLDRGANYGYTF. The CDR3, as DNA: TGCAGTGCTAGTCTAGACAGGGGGGCTAACTATGGCTACACCTTC. The chain uses TRBV20-1 and TRBJ1-2; 9 nucleotides match TRBD1. This CDR3 spans 15 amino acids. In germline, CDR1 is DFQATT, CDR2 SNEGSKA (reference sequence). With V trimmed by 3 bases and J by 0 bases, 5 bases remained unmatched.

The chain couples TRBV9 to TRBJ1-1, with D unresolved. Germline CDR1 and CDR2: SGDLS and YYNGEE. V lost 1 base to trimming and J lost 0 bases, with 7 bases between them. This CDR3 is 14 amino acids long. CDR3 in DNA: TGTGCCAGCAGCGTACTAGATATGAACACTGAAGCTTTCTTT. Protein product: CASSVLDMNTEAFF.

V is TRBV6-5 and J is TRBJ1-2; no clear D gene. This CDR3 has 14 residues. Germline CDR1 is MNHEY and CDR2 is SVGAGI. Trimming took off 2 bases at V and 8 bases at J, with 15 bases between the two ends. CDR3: CASSYRGYKEGYTF. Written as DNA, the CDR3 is TGTGCCAGCAGTTACCGCGGTTATAAAGAAGGCTACACCTTC.